Below, 32 T cell receptor beta chains from the same sample are listed, as sequenced in a study of T cells in women clearing cervical HPV infection. This table comes from immunoSEQ multiplex PCR, and its TCRdb copy is limited to in-frame clones, with some not included. The sample has 20,000 to 25,000 clones, and its top ten clones hold roughly 9%. What was sequenced was blood buffy coat. The origin of the receptors is a woman between 18 and 69 years old with a cervical HPV16 infection that either progressed to CIN3+ or cleared (not recorded which).

As regards this clone: The sequence runs out 3 residues before the end of the CDR3; the remainder is reconstructed from the germline J gene. Distinct nucleotide sequences in the sample also encode this CDR3. V is TRBV3-1 (or the pseudogene TRBV3-2) and J is TRBJ2-5; 10 bases align to TRBD2. CDR3 length equals 19 residues. The germline V gene encodes CDR1 LGHDT and CDR2 YNNKEL (reference sequence). The J segment lost 5 bases and the V segment lost 4 bases, leaving 19 bases of the junction unmatched. This CDR3 reads CASSPNLTRAAGGRETQYF. CDR3 DNA, as far as it was read: TGTGCCAGCAGCCCCAACCTCACCAGGGCAGCGGGGGGGCGGGAGACC.

The part of the CDR3 DNA that was read is TGTGCCAGTAGTATAGTCGGGCAGGGAGGCGGC. Protein product: CASSIVGQGGG. Given in full, the CDR3 is CASSIVGQGGGYTF. The chain couples TRBV19 to TRBJ1-2; perhaps TRBD1 as D (5 bases). The observed sequence ends 3 residues before the CDR3 terminus, with the missing tail filled in from the germline J gene. CDR1 LNHDA and CDR2 SQIVND come from the germline V gene (reference sequence). This CDR3 is built from 14 residues.

In the case of this clone: The read ends 3 residues early relative to the CDR3; the germline J gene fills the gap. V gene TRBV29-1 combines with J gene TRBJ2-1; 9 positions agree with TRBD2. With 6 bases clipped from V and 2 bases from J, the junction kept 8 bases outside the gene matches. The length of the CDR3 is 15 residues. The germline V gene encodes CDR1 SQVTM and CDR2 ANQGSEA. The DNA read from the CDR3 is TGCAGCGTGGCGGGGGCGGGGGGGGCCTACAATGAG. It specifies CSVAGAGGAYNE. The CDR3, in full, reads CSVAGAGGAYNEQFF.

The chain's CDR3 is CSARDGQARLTGELFF. The CDR3 DNA, read in part, is TGCAGTGCTAGGGACGGACAGGCCCGGCTCACCGGGGAG. The chain carries TRBV20-1 and TRBJ2-2, with 7 bases identical to TRBD1. Read sequence stops 3 residues before the CDR3 end, and the germline J gene provides the missing end. The V and J ends lost 3 bases and 4 bases, in that order; junction bases with no gene match: 11. Germline lookup yields CDR1 DFQATT and CDR2 SNEGSKA (reference sequence). The CDR3 spans 16 residues.

In regard to this clone: The DNA ends 3 residues before the CDR3 does, and the rest of the CDR3 is filled in from the germline J gene. The V and J genes are TRBV19 and TRBJ1-1; D gene uncertain. Germline CDR1 and CDR2: LNHDA and SQIVND (reference sequence). V was pared by 1 base and J by 2 bases, with 8 bases between. The CDR3 is made up of 14 amino acids. The CDR3 DNA, read in part, is TGTGCCAGTAGTATAGTTTACAGCAACACTGAA. Residues: CASSIVYSNTE. The CDR3 in full is CASSIVYSNTEAFF.

As to this clone: The read ends 3 residues before the CDR3 terminus; that terminus is restored from the germline J gene. This sequence joins TRBV20-1 and TRBJ2-1; 9 bases agree with TRBD2. V gave up 2 bases and J gave up 7 bases; unmatched junction bases: 9. The CDR3 loop spans 15 amino acids. In germline, CDR1 is DFQATT, CDR2 SNEGSKA (reference sequence). The sequenced CDR3 bases are TGCAGTGCTAGATCGGTAGCGGGAGTTGGAAATGAG. Its translation is CSARSVAGVGNE. The complete CDR3 protein is CSARSVAGVGNEQFF.

As to this clone: The CDR3 end falls 3 residues outside the read, so it is completed with the germline J gene. The rearrangement uses TRBV2 and TRBJ2-3; 7 bases fit TRBD2. V shed 6 bases, J shed 6 bases, and the junction held 9 bases outside the gene matches. The length of the CDR3 is 14 residues. Germline V lookup: CDR1 SNHLY, CDR2 FYNNEI. The CDR3 loop reads CASRGPLASDTQYF. The CDR3 DNA, read in part, is TGTGCCAGCAGGGGCCCACTAGCGTCTGATACG.

Concerning this clone itself: Read sequence stops 3 residues before the CDR3 end, and the germline J gene provides the missing end. The chain combines TRBV12-3 or TRBV12-4 with TRBJ2-1, with a possible D match to TRBD1 (5 bases). The length of the CDR3 is 15 residues. V lost 7 bases, J lost 5 bases, and 18 bases lay in between. CDR3 amino acids: CASIGYYRGNNEQFF. CDR3 DNA (partial): TGTGCCAGCATCGGGTACTATAGGGGAAACAATGAG.

The part of the CDR3 DNA that was read is TGCAGTGCTAGGGAGGGCCCAAGCGGGAGGGCCTTATACGAG. Translation: CSAREGPSGRALYE. The full CDR3 protein is CSAREGPSGRALYEQYF. The rearrangement links TRBV20-1 to TRBJ2-7, with 10 positions matching TRBD2. The sequence runs out 3 residues before the end of the CDR3; the remainder is reconstructed from the germline J gene. The length of the CDR3 is 17 residues. V dropped 3 bases and J dropped 4; count of bases not matched to a gene: 15. Germline lookup yields CDR1 DFQATT and CDR2 SNEGSKA (reference sequence).

As to this clone: The read ends 3 residues shy of where the CDR3 ends; the end is completed using the germline J gene. The chain has TRBV20-1 and TRBJ2-3; D might be TRBD2 (7 bases). The CDR3 totals 15 residues. Germline-derived CDR1 and CDR2 are DFQATT and SNEGSKA (reference sequence). Between the trimmed V and J ends, which lost 1 base and 4 bases, there was a span of 15 bases. The CDR3 bases that were read are TGCAGTGCTAGAGTTGGGGCGGGGGCCCCAGATACG. The encoded protein is CSARVGAGAPDT. The CDR3 in full is CSARVGAGAPDTQYF.

Concerning this clone: The CDR3 end is not reached by the read, which stops 3 residues before it; the germline J gene fills it in. The V and J genes are TRBV30 and TRBJ1-4; 9 nucleotides align to TRBD1. The CDR3 covers 14 residues. V shed 8 bases, J shed 8 bases, and the junction held 12 bases outside the gene matches. Germline assignment: CDR1 GTSNPN and CDR2 SVGIG (reference sequence). The part of the CDR3 DNA that was read is TGTGCCATACAGGGGGCTGAGGTGGACGAAAAA. Protein product: CAIQGAEVDEK. From start to end, the CDR3 is CAIQGAEVDEKLFF.

The CDR3 loop reads CASSLFRGTSGRDETQYF. CDR3 DNA (partial): TGTGCCAGCAGTTTATTTAGGGGGACTAGCGGGAGAGATGAGACC. The chain is built from TRBV12-3 or TRBV12-4 and TRBJ2-5; TRBD2 matches 14 bases. The DNA ends 3 residues before the CDR3 does, and the rest of the CDR3 is filled in from the germline J gene. V was clipped by 2 bases and J by 5 bases; unmatched bases: 10. The CDR3 is made up of 18 amino acids.

As to this clone: The read comes to an end 3 residues before the CDR3 does, leaving the germline J gene to fill in the end. The rearrangement links TRBV5-1 to TRBJ1-1; 7 bases agree with TRBD1. This CDR3 contains 16 residues. V trimming: 0 bases; J trimming: 5 bases; junction bases outside the gene matches: 10. The germline V gene encodes CDR1 SGHRS and CDR2 YFSETQ. CDR3 sequence: CASSLASRQGRTEAFF. The part of the CDR3 DNA that was read is TGCGCCAGCAGCTTGGCCTCTAGACAGGGCCGAACTGAA.

In the case of this clone: The read ends 3 residues before the CDR3 terminus; that terminus is restored from the germline J gene. This chain uses TRBV19 with TRBJ2-1, with D possibly being TRBD1 (7 bases). Per the germline V gene, CDR1 is LNHDA and CDR2 is SQIVND (reference sequence). V was trimmed by 8 bases and J by 9 bases, leaving 20 bases between them. This CDR3 is 14 amino acids long. The part of the CDR3 DNA that was read is TGTGCCAGTGGCGAGAGCGGAGGGGGCTTTGAG. Residues: CASGESGGGFE. The entire CDR3 reads CASGESGGGFEQFF.

On this clone itself: The CDR3 is cut off 3 residues early in the read; its end comes from the germline J gene. The V gene is TRBV6-2 or TRBV6-3, the J gene TRBJ2-1; TRBD2 aligns across 10 bases. CDR1 MNHEY and CDR2 SVGEGT come from the germline V gene. CDR3 length: 16 amino acids. J was trimmed by 4 bases and V by 3 bases; bases with no gene match: 6. CDR3 DNA, as far as it was read: TGTGCCAGCAGTTATGGTCTAGCGGGAGTGTACAATGAG. Amino acids: CASSYGLAGVYNE. The CDR3, in full, reads CASSYGLAGVYNEQFF.

CDR3 DNA, as far as it was read: TGCGCCAGCAGCTGGACAGGGGGCTCTGGGGCCAACGTG. This codes for CASSWTGGSGANV. The CDR3 as a whole reads CASSWTGGSGANVLFF. This sequence joins TRBV5-1 and TRBJ2-2; TRBD1 matches 11 bases. The read halts 3 residues ahead of the CDR3 end, with the missing end drawn from the germline J gene. Germline V gene lookup returns CDR1 SGHRS and CDR2 YFSETQ. This CDR3 spans 16 amino acids. Together with reference TRBV5-1 and TRBJ2-2, the CDR3 gives the full variable domain: KAGVTQTPRYLIKTRGQQVTLSCSPISGHRSVSWYQQTPGQGLQFLFEYFSETQRNKGNFPGRFSGRQFSNSRSEMNVSTLELGDSALYLCASSWTGGSGANVLFFGEGSRLTVL.

About this clone: The read is 3 residues too short to cover the CDR3 end, so that end is filled in from the germline J gene. The chain combines TRBV7-9 with TRBJ2-7; D is unresolved. Trimming left V 1 base short and J 3 bases short, with 10 bases between. The CDR3 is 14 amino acids. The germline gives CDR1 SEHNR, CDR2 FQNEAQ (reference sequence). The CDR3 sequence: CASSLGGKVYEQYF. The DNA read from the CDR3 is TGTGCCAGCAGCTTAGGTGGTAAGGTCTACGAG.

Details on this clone: The sequenced fragment ends 3 residues before the CDR3 boundary, so the rest is inferred from the germline J gene. The V gene is TRBV20-1, the J gene TRBJ2-1, with 8 bases matching TRBD1. The trim removed 7 bases at V and 8 bases at J, leaving 19 bases unmatched. Germline V gene lookup returns CDR1 DFQATT and CDR2 SNEGSKA (reference sequence). The CDR3 length is 16 residues. The CDR3 loop reads CSVQTGAPNGGDEQFF. The sequenced part of the CDR3 DNA is TGCAGTGTCCAGACAGGGGCGCCGAATGGGGGCGATGAG.

As for this clone: At one of its ends the junction is not consistent with the germline gene, which may arise from a read error. From the germline J gene comes the end of the CDR3, since the read stops 3 residues before it. This chain links TRBV14 with TRBJ2-5; a possible D gene is TRBD2 (5 bases). CDR1 SGHDN and CDR2 FVKESK come from the germline V gene. The CDR3 length is 14 residues. The part of the CDR3 DNA that was read is TGTGCCAGCAGTCAAGTTCGGGGCCAAGAGACC. Translated: CASSQVRGQET. The whole CDR3 protein reads CASSQVRGQETQYF.

As concerns this clone: The DNA ends 3 residues before the CDR3 does, and the rest of the CDR3 is filled in from the germline J gene. V gene TRBV7-2 combines with J gene TRBJ2-7, with TRBD1 matching over 10 bases. Germline V gene sequence: CDR1 SGHTA, CDR2 FQGNSA. V was clipped by 3 bases and J by 6 bases; unmatched bases: 8. The CDR3 spans 15 residues. This CDR3 reads CASSFRDRGRSEQYF. The covered CDR3 bases are TGTGCCAGCAGCTTCCGGGACAGGGGTCGAAGCGAG.

The CDR3 region is CASSATGDSSQPQHF. CDR3 DNA, as far as it was read: TGTGCCAGCAGTGCTACAGGGGATTCCAGTCAGCCC. V and J are TRBV7-9 and TRBJ1-5, with 7 bases fitting TRBD1. The read halts 3 residues ahead of the CDR3 end, with the missing end drawn from the germline J gene. The germline V gene encodes CDR1 SEHNR and CDR2 FQNEAQ (reference sequence). The CDR3 sequence is 15 residues long. Trimming removed 6 bases from V and 6 bases from J; junction bases left unmatched: 11.

Notes on this clone: The read ends 3 residues before the CDR3 terminus; that terminus is restored from the germline J gene. The chain combines TRBV7-2 with TRBJ1-6; no clear D. CDR3 length: 15 residues. Germline V CDR1 and CDR2: SGHTA, FQGNSA. V lost 0 bases to trimming and J lost 6 bases, with 9 bases between them. Partial CDR3 DNA: TGTGCCAGCAGCTTAGCCGGTGGTAGTAATTCACCC. Translated: CASSLAGGSNSP. The entire CDR3 protein is CASSLAGGSNSPLHF.

The CDR3 DNA, read in part, is TGCGCCAGCAGCGTGGGACAGGGGGCGTTCTACAATGAG. As protein: CASSVGQGAFYNE. The whole CDR3 region reads CASSVGQGAFYNEQFF. This chain joins TRBV5-1 and TRBJ2-1, with 12 positions matching TRBD1. The read terminates 3 residues before the CDR3 end, so the remaining end is supplied by the germline J gene. Per the germline V gene, CDR1 is SGHRS and CDR2 is YFSETQ. With V trimmed by 4 bases and J by 3 bases, 5 bases remained unmatched. The CDR3 spans 16 residues.

Turning to this clone: With the read ending 3 residues before the CDR3 end, the germline J gene is used to fill in that end. The chain carries TRBV3-1 (or the pseudogene TRBV3-2) and TRBJ1-3; D is possibly TRBD1 (5 bases). Trimming stripped 3 bases from V and 3 bases from J, with 6 bases between. This CDR3 is built from 13 residues. Germline V gene data show CDR1 as LGHDT and CDR2 as YNNKEL (reference sequence). The sequenced CDR3 bases are TGTGCCAGCAGCCAGACAGATGGAAACACC. The encoded protein is CASSQTDGNT. The full CDR3 is CASSQTDGNTIYF.

A note on this clone: The sequence runs out 3 residues before the end of the CDR3; the remainder is reconstructed from the germline J gene. The chain couples TRBV20-1 to TRBJ1-4; D not resolved. In germline, CDR1 is DFQATT, CDR2 SNEGSKA (reference sequence). Between the trimmed V and J ends, which lost 5 bases and 5 bases, there was a span of 12 bases. The CDR3 totals 13 residues. The part of the CDR3 DNA that was read is TGCAGTGCTTTACGGGGAGTCAATGAAAAA. This gives the protein CSALRGVNEK. From start to end, the CDR3 is CSALRGVNEKLFF.

Regarding this clone: The read terminates 3 residues before the CDR3 end, so the remaining end is supplied by the germline J gene. V gene TRBV19 combines with J gene TRBJ1-2; D gene ambiguous. Per germline, CDR1 LNHDA and CDR2 SQIVND (reference sequence). The CDR3 loop spans 16 amino acids. This CDR3 reads CASSALTSGSMYDYTF. CDR3 DNA, as far as it was read: TGTGCCAGTAGTGCCCTCACTAGCGGGAGTATGTACGAC.

On this clone: Read data end 3 residues before the CDR3 end; the end is taken from the germline J gene. The V and J genes are TRBV6-2 or TRBV6-3 and TRBJ1-1; D call uncertain. V dropped 8 bases and J dropped 5 bases, with 12 bases sitting between them. CDR1 is MNHEY, CDR2 SVGEGT, per germline. CDR3 length equals 12 residues. CDR3 DNA, as far as it was read: TGTGCCAGCCGACCGCGGGAGACTGAA. The encoded protein is CASRPRETE. The full CDR3 sequence reads CASRPRETEAFF.

For this clone: Read sequence stops 3 residues before the CDR3 end, and the germline J gene provides the missing end. J is TRBJ2-7 and V is TRBV29-1; tentatively, D is TRBD1 (6 bases). V gave up 7 bases and J gave up 5 bases, with 15 bases separating them. Germline CDR1 and CDR2: SQVTM and ANQGSEA. The CDR3 is 12 amino acids. The CDR3 bases that were read are TGCAGCGCCGAACAGGGTGGGGACGAG. It encodes CSAEQGGDE. The complete CDR3 protein is CSAEQGGDEQYF.

Concerning this clone: The CDR3 end lies 3 residues beyond the end of the read and is filled in from the germline J gene. The chain uses TRBV5-1 and TRBJ2-3, with 9 bases identical to TRBD2. Germline CDR1 reads SGHRS; CDR2 reads YFSETQ. V lost 5 bases, J lost 5 bases, and 6 bases stayed unmatched. This CDR3 has 14 amino acids. The CDR3 DNA, read in part, is TGCGCCAGCAGGGCGGGGGGGCTCGGAGATACG. This translates into CASRAGGLGDT. The full-length CDR3 reads as CASRAGGLGDTQYF.

The CDR3 loop reads CASSLGGGRVNEQFF. CDR3 DNA, as far as it was read: TGTGCCAGCAGCTTAGGGGGGGGCCGGGTAAATGAG. V usage is TRBV7-3 and J usage is TRBJ2-1, with a weak D call TRBD2 (7 bases). The read comes to an end 3 residues before the CDR3 does, leaving the germline J gene to fill in the end. This CDR3 spans 15 amino acids. Germline V gene data show CDR1 as SGHTA and CDR2 as FQGTGA. V was trimmed by 2 bases and J by 7 bases, leaving 15 bases between them.

Concerning this clone itself: The read stops 3 residues short of the end of the CDR3; the missing end is completed from the germline J gene. The V call is TRBV23-1, the J call TRBJ2-6; D perhaps matches TRBD1 (7 bases). TRBV23-1 is treated as an ORF (open reading frame) with a function not yet certain. The V end was cut by 2 bases, the J end by 0 bases, with 11 bases between. This CDR3 is built from 17 residues. CDR3 bases read: TGCGCCAGCAGTCAAAAGGAGGGGGCCTCTGGGGCCAACGTC. Protein: CASSQKEGASGANV. The complete CDR3 sequence is CASSQKEGASGANVLTF.

Comments on this clone: The read comes to an end 3 residues before the CDR3 does, leaving the germline J gene to fill in the end. The chain combines TRBV10-3 with TRBJ2-1; 11 positions agree with TRBD2. Germline V lookup: CDR1 ENHRY, CDR2 SYGVKD. The trim removed 11 bases at V and 4 bases at J, leaving 7 bases unmatched. This CDR3 has 14 residues. The CDR3 protein is CAGGASGRYNEQFF. The DNA read from the CDR3 is TGTGCCGGTGGGGCTAGCGGGAGGTACAATGAG.